This T cell receptor beta chain was sequenced during a study of T cell responses to AZD1222 COVID-19 vaccine. Profiling relied on immunoSEQ multiplex PCR, and the TCRdb table lists in-frame clones only, not all of them. The sample carries about 140,000 clones, around nine tenths recorded once. CDR1 and CDR2 from the germline V gene are SGHRS and YFSETQ. The CDR3 is 17 residues long. The V and J ends lost 4 bases and 4 bases, in that order; junction bases with no gene match: 11. Comments on this clone: The antigen is unknown.

Study results and limitations: Baseline serostatus was positive in only six AZD1222 recipients. Reportedly, nearly half of unique spike TCRs recognized epitopes outside B.1.351/B.1.1.7 mutations.

The rearrangement links TRBV5-1 to TRBJ1-4; TRBD1 aligns across 9 bases. The sample here was peripheral blood, taken 28 days after the second AZD1222 dose. The origin of this receptor is an adult who received the AZD1222 COVID-19 vaccine. The CDR3 sequence: CASSNLDRGDNNEKLFF. The CDR3 DNA is TGCGCCAGCAGCAACTTGGACAGGGGTGATAATAATGAAAAACTGTTTTTT.